These 19 T cell receptor beta chains were all obtained from the same sample, sequenced in a study of shared clonotypes between healthy human individuals. Produced via immunoSEQ multiplex PCR; TCRdb's table is partial and in-frame only. The sample shows roughly 500,000 clones, approximately 84% of them seen only once. Material: PBMCs. Receptors originate from a woman aged 40 to 49 in good health. Some clones in this sample may be carry-over from other donors' samples.

In regard to this clone: One base separates it from a far larger clone, so it is likely a read error. V gene TRBV18 combines with J gene TRBJ1-1; a possible D gene is TRBD1 (5 bases). The CDR3 is made up of 17 amino acids. The germline V gene has CDR1 KGHSH and CDR2 LQKENI. Trimming took 5 bases from V and 0 from J, leaving 19 bases between them. This CDR3 reads CASSSRGTEGLNTEAFF. CDR3 nucleotide sequence: TGTGCCAGCTCATCACGGGGGACGGAGGGACTGAACACTGAAGCTTTCTTT.

V gene TRBV5-4 combines with J gene TRBJ2-7, with 7 bases that match TRBD1. Germline CDR1 reads SGHNT; CDR2 reads YYREEE (reference sequence). The CDR3 covers 13 residues. The trim removed 0 bases at V and 5 bases at J, leaving 2 bases unmatched. CDR3 DNA sequence: TGTGCCAGCAGCTTGGACAGGGGCCACGAGCAGTACTTC. It is translated as CASSLDRGHEQYF.

A single count supports this clone. The chain links TRBV28 to TRBJ2-7; D call uncertain. The ends were cut back, 6 bases at V and 2 bases at J, with 14 bases in the middle. Germline values: CDR1 MDHEN, CDR2 SYDVKM. The CDR3 is 14 residues long. The CDR3 here is CASSQTGRPYEQYF. CDR3 coding DNA: TGTGCCAGCAGCCAGACTGGCCGGCCCTACGAGCAGTACTTC.

The chain joins TRBV7-3 to TRBJ2-3; D remains ambiguous. Germline lookup yields CDR1 SGHTA and CDR2 FQGTGA. The CDR3 sequence is 14 residues long. Between the trimmed V and J ends, which lost 5 bases and 1 base, there was a span of 10 bases. The CDR3 here is CASSSRRCTDTQYF. In DNA, the CDR3 is TGTGCCAGCAGCAGTAGGAGATGCACAGATACGCAGTATTTT. The variable domain in full, completed from reference TRBV7-3 and TRBJ2-3, reads GAGVSQTPSNKVTEKGKYVELRCDPISGHTALYWYRQSLGQGPEFLIYFQGTGAADDSGLPNDRFFAVRPEGSVSTLKIQRTERGDSAVYLCASSSRRCTDTQYFGPGTRLTVL.

Here the CDR3 DNA reads TGCGCCAGCAGCTTGAGGACAGCTAATGAAAAACTGTTTTTT. Translating gives CASSLRTANEKLFF. This chain connects TRBV5-1 to TRBJ1-4, with D maybe TRBD1 (6 bases). Germline V CDR1 and CDR2: SGHRS, YFSETQ. V shed 1 base and J shed 3 bases, with 7 bases lying between them. This CDR3 is 14 amino acids long.

In the case of this clone: A far bigger clonotype differs at one base, so this is likely a read error. This is likely a read error, given that the CDR3 carries no conserved phenylalanine or tryptophan at its end. The chain links TRBV7-9 to TRBJ2-3, with 8 bases lining up with TRBD1. Germline CDR1 SEHNR, CDR2 FQNEAQ (reference sequence). The V gene end was trimmed by 2 bases and the J gene end by 5 bases; junction bases not matched to a gene: 12. The CDR3 sequence is 17 residues long. The CDR3 DNA reads as TGTGCCAGCAGCTTACTTCTAGGGCAGGGGGCCGGAGATACGCAGTATTCT. Translated, it gives CASSLLLGQGAGDTQYS.

V gene TRBV9 combines with J gene TRBJ2-3; maybe TRBD2 (6 bases). Deletions cut 4 bases from V and 2 bases from J, with 14 bases between. The CDR3 loop spans 15 amino acids. The germline gives CDR1 SGDLS, CDR2 YYNGEE. The DNA for the CDR3 is TGTGCCAGCAGCCCTCGATCTAGCGACACAGATACGCAGTATTTT. Amino acids: CASSPRSSDTDTQYF.

V and J are TRBV30 and TRBJ1-2, with 7 bases fitting TRBD1. The length of the CDR3 is 11 residues. Trimming removed 4 bases from V and 8 bases from J; junction bases left unmatched: 4. The germline V gene has CDR1 GTSNPN and CDR2 SVGIG (reference sequence). CDR3: CAWKGQAGYTF. CDR3 in DNA: TGTGCCTGGAAAGGACAGGCAGGCTACACCTTC.

This chain connects TRBV20-1 to TRBJ2-3; D remains ambiguous. Trimming took 6 bases from V and 5 from J, leaving 9 bases between them. CDR1 is DFQATT and CDR2 is SNEGSKA in the germline V gene (reference sequence). The CDR3 covers 11 residues. CDR3 protein: CSAVVGDTQYF. The CDR3 DNA is TGCAGTGCGGTGGTGGGAGATACGCAGTATTTT.

The chain couples TRBV7-9 to TRBJ2-3, with TRBD2 matching over 13 bases. With V trimmed by 5 bases and J by 2 bases, 10 bases remained unmatched. The length of the CDR3 is 18 residues. Germline loops: CDR1 SEHNR, CDR2 FQNEAQ (reference sequence). The CDR3 bases are TGTGCCAGCAGCGACGGACTAGCGGGAGCGCACCACACAGATACGCAGTATTTT. Translation gives CASSDGLAGAHHTDTQYF.

The chain recombines TRBV28 with TRBJ2-1; the match to TRBD2 covers 8 bases. There are 16 residues in the CDR3. V lost 5 bases to trimming and J lost 4 bases; unmatched junction nucleotides: 10. Germline CDR1 MDHEN, CDR2 SYDVKM. The CDR3, as DNA: TGTGCCAGCAGTACCCCGAGCGGGAGCCCTTACAATGAGCAGTTCTTC. Translation gives CASSTPSGSPYNEQFF.

In the case of this clone: One end of the junction fails to match germline, which may point to a read error. V and J are TRBV30 and TRBJ2-1; no reliable D call. Germline V CDR1 and CDR2: GTSNPN, SVGIG (reference sequence). This CDR3 is built from 11 residues. The CDR3, as DNA: TGTGCCTGGAGTGTAGGTATGCCCCATATCTTC. Its protein product is CAWSVGMPHIF.

V is TRBV28 and J is TRBJ2-1; the D gene could be TRBD1 or TRBD2 (6 bases each). The V end was cut by 5 bases, the J end by 11 bases, with 19 bases between. This CDR3 has 14 amino acids. Germline assignment: CDR1 MDHEN and CDR2 SYDVKM. This CDR3 is CASSLTGSGTQQFF. As DNA, the CDR3 is TGTGCCAGCAGTCTCACAGGGTCCGGGACTCAGCAGTTCTTC.

This sequence joins TRBV30 and TRBJ1-2, with 9 bases fitting TRBD1. CDR1 is GTSNPN, CDR2 SVGIG, per germline (reference sequence). This CDR3 spans 14 amino acids. The trim removed 1 base at V and 7 bases at J, leaving 7 bases unmatched. CDR3 residues: CAWSAGTGYIGYTF. In nucleotides, the CDR3 is TGTGCCTGGAGTGCGGGGACAGGGTATATTGGCTACACCTTC.

The chain carries TRBV2 and TRBJ1-2, with TRBD1 matching 10 bases. The CDR3 covers 13 residues. Germline loops: CDR1 SNHLY, CDR2 FYNNEI. J gave up 7 bases and V 5 bases, and 4 bases lay outside the gene matches. In nucleotides, the CDR3 is TGTGCCAGCAGTCTTCGGGACAGGGGTGGCTACACCTTC. It encodes CASSLRDRGGYTF.

This chain links TRBV7-9 with TRBJ2-3; either TRBD1 or TRBD2 may fit D (6 bases each). Trimming pared 8 bases from V and 5 bases from J, leaving 23 bases between. From germline, CDR1 is SEHNR and CDR2 FQNEAQ (reference sequence). This CDR3 region has 16 residues. The CDR3 loop is CASGPPGSGGGDTQYF. The CDR3 DNA is TGTGCCAGCGGCCCCCCAGGTTCTGGAGGGGGAGATACGCAGTATTTT.

The CDR3 DNA reads TGTGCCAGCAGTTACCCCGGGACTAGCGGGACCCAGTACTTC. This translates into CASSYPGTSGTQYF. The chain links TRBV6-5 to TRBJ2-5; TRBD2 aligns across 11 bases. CDR1 is MNHEY and CDR2 is SVGAGI in the germline V gene. The CDR3 totals 14 residues. Trimming cost V 2 bases and J 7 bases; bases outside gene matches: 3.

The chain couples TRBV15 to TRBJ1-1; perhaps TRBD1 as D (6 bases). The germline gives CDR1 LNHNV, CDR2 YYDKDF (reference sequence). The CDR3 spans 15 residues. Trimming shortened V by 2 bases and J by 4 bases, and 14 bases separated the two germline ends. The CDR3 reads CATSRNRVMGTEAFF. The CDR3 DNA reads TGTGCCACCAGCAGAAACAGGGTAATGGGCACTGAAGCTTTCTTT.

V gene TRBV5-4 combines with J gene TRBJ2-2; D remains ambiguous. This CDR3 spans 17 amino acids. The germline V and J ends were trimmed by 2 bases and 0 bases, with 14 bases remaining between them. The germline V gene encodes CDR1 SGHNT and CDR2 YYREEE (reference sequence). For the CDR3, the DNA is TGTGCCAGCAGCTTTGCCTCCGGCAGCCCGAACACCGGGGAGCTGTTTTTT. Translated, it gives CASSFASGSPNTGELFF.